One sample yielded the 5 T cell receptor beta chains listed below, sequenced in a study of blood T cells in healthy people across ages. A second PCR, run for about 7 to 11 cycles, used a sample-barcoded 5' primer plus a J-beta primer mix. TCRdb recomputed calls from the 5' RACE reads with MiXCR, one row per CDR3 protein. Of over a million distinct CDR3 sequences listed, 35% to 50% were seen once; the top ten hold approximately 19%. Sequencing was carried out using blood. The receptor source for this set is a woman aged 55-70 years in good health.

This clonotype has just a few counts. This sequence joins TRBV12-3 or TRBV12-4 and TRBJ2-2; 7 bases line up with TRBD1. This CDR3 spans 15 amino acids. Unmatched junction bases numbered 5, after V lost 2 bases and J lost 5 bases. In nucleotides, the CDR3 is TGTGCCAGCAGTTTAACAGGGGTTTGGACCGGGGAGCTGTTTTTT. Amino acid sequence: CASSLTGVWTGELFF.

With regard to this clonotype: The germline gene is not matched at one end of the junction; a read error may be the cause. V is TRBV7-9 and J is TRBJ2-1; the match to TRBD1 covers 8 bases. Germline loops: CDR1 SEHNR, CDR2 FQNEAQ (reference sequence). CDR3 length: 14 residues. As DNA, the CDR3 is TGTGCCGGCAGCACGCAGGGGGCTAGGGATGAGCAGTTCTTC. This encodes CAGSTQGARDEQFF.

The genes are TRBV4-1 and TRBJ2-2, with D tentatively TRBD2 (6 bases). Germline V gene lookup returns CDR1 MGHRA and CDR2 YSYEKL. The V end lost 3 bases, the J end lost 0 bases, and 11 bases lay between the germline ends. This CDR3 has 16 residues. CDR3 bases: TGCGCCAGCAGCCACCCGGGACTCTCGAACACCGGGGAGCTGTTTTTT. Translating it yields CASSHPGLSNTGELFF.

This clonotype was found once. At one of its ends the junction is not consistent with the germline gene, which may arise from a read error. The J gene is TRBJ2-5, the V gene TRBV13, with 8 bases identical to TRBD2. This CDR3 region has 13 residues. Germline V gives CDR1 PRHDT, CDR2 FYEKMQ (reference sequence). The CDR3 region has the DNA TGTGCCAGCACCCCACTAGCGGCAGAGACCCGGTACTTC. It is translated as CASTPLAAETRYF.

This clonotype occurred a few times. This chain joins TRBV28 and TRBJ2-1; TRBD2 matches 9 bases. With the DNA end fitting TRBJ2-7 better, the J assignment may be wrong. Germline CDR1 reads MDHEN; CDR2 reads SYDVKM. The CDR3 consists of 15 residues. The CDR3 sequence is CASSSAGGSYNEQYF. CDR3 nucleotide sequence: TGTGCCAGCAGTTCCGCGGGGGGGTCCTACAATGAGCAGTACTTC.